This TCR beta chain was found in a study of blood T cells in healthy people across ages. This clonotype has at least ten counts. The antigen remains undetermined. Study outcomes and limitations: With age, beta diversity per million T cells declined roughly linearly, significantly by 40. What prevented conclusive comparison of naive and antigen-experienced cells was that PBMCs were unsorted. The percentage of naive T cells correlated strongly with TCR beta diversity.

A sample-barcoded 5' primer and a J-beta primer mix were used in a second PCR of roughly 7 to 11 cycles. TCRdb re-called the 5' RACE reads with MiXCR, one entry per CDR3 protein. The top ten clones hold around 11% of a sample with about 1.6 million distinct CDR3 sequences, roughly a third of them seen once. Germline loops: CDR1 SGHTA, CDR2 FQGNSA. The CDR3 has 17 amino acids. V was pared by 1 base and J by 0 bases, with 10 bases between. Extraction yielded at least 5 micrograms of total RNA per sample. V gene TRBV7-2 combines with J gene TRBJ2-6; tentative D call: TRBD1 (6 bases). Sequencing input: blood. This TCR derives from a woman aged 25-40 years in good health. CDR3 region: CASSLGTVISGANVLTF. The CDR3 DNA follows: TGTGCCAGCAGCTTAGGGACAGTTATCTCTGGGGCCAACGTCCTGACTTTC.